The source of this T cell receptor beta chain is a study of T cells expressing NK-cell markers. About the research overall: Just one sequenced donor of eight was HCMV-seronegative, while seven were seropositive. General study points: The share of CD8+ T cells held by dominant NKG2C+ clonotypes was about 1.0-8% in about six donors. In four donors, dominant clonotypes made up about 28.3-65% of CD3+CD56-NKG2C+ cells.

In the case of this clonotype: Its antigen is unknown.

The TCR beta cDNA came from 5'RACE template switching with UMIs. TCRdb re-called the 5' RACE reads and catalogs CDR3 proteins one per entry, DNA excluded. Its clone listing holds 150,000 or so distinct CDR3 sequences. Sequenced sample: blood T cells: a sorted CD56 or NKG2C T cell subset, CD4+ or CD8+ T cells, or bulk PBMC T cells (not recorded which). The receptor was isolated from a woman between 18 and 70 years old in good health.

CDR3 in amino acids: CSARDGSRGDSYGYTF. The rearrangement links TRBV20-1 to TRBJ1-2; no DNA is available, so the TRBD1 call from TCRdb remains unchecked. The germline CDR1 and CDR2 sequences are DFQATT and SNEGSKA (reference sequence). The CDR3 is 16 amino acids.